A single T cell receptor beta chain is shown here with its context. Methods used by the authors: Estimation of nucleated cell counts relied on the amplification of reference gene primers. Using immunoSEQ multiplex PCR, the repertoire was profiled, and TCRdb retains in-frame clones only, with some absent. The DNA gave D and trimming, while V, J and clone size come from that table. Here the sample spans tens of thousands of clones, 83% being singletons. The sample is drawn from a study of blood T cell repertoires in COVID-19. Background on the study: Acute and convalescent COVID-19 samples came from the United States, Italy and Spain. T cells, B-cell-depleted T cells, or PBMCs supplied cDNA or gDNA.

Germline V gene sequence: CDR1 SQVTM, CDR2 ANQGSEA. This CDR3 region has 14 residues. V trimming: 4 bases; J trimming: 3 bases; junction bases outside the gene matches: 4. The clonotype was recovered from a woman of 80 years or more with active or convalescent COVID-19. The chain recombines TRBV29-1 with TRBJ2-2; 8 bases fit TRBD2. Sequencing input: peripheral blood. In DNA, the CDR3 is TGCAGCGTTGTTAGCGGGACCCACACCGGGGAGCTGTTTTTT. This encodes CSVVSGTHTGELFF.